This T cell receptor (beta chain) was sequenced during a study of radiotherapy plus CTLA-4 blockade in lung cancer. On the study more broadly: Across the patients, objective responses occurred in 18%, and disease control in roughly 31%.

Clones were sequenced by immunoSEQ multiplex PCR, and TCRdb holds only the in-frame ones, with some missing. This sample has tens of thousands of clones, with approximately 86% found just once. As concerns this clone: Antigen unknown.

Study outcomes and limitations: TCR clones of tumor origin grew in blood after radiotherapy plus ipilimumab. How blood T cell clones changed early, along with interferon-beta, reportedly forecast response best.

Deletions cut 4 bases from V and 2 bases from J, with 9 bases between. The CDR3 contains 14 residues. Germline values: CDR1 MGHRA, CDR2 YSYEKL. This material consisted of peripheral blood, taken from a patient treated with radiotherapy plus ipilimumab. The chain recombines TRBV4-1 with TRBJ1-3, with a tentative D call TRBD1 (6 bases). This TCR was sampled from a human donor with non-small cell lung cancer whose response to radiotherapy plus ipilimumab could not be evaluated. CDR3 residues: CASSPWTAGNTIYF. CDR3 nucleotide sequence: TGCGCCAGCAGCCCTTGGACAGCTGGAAACACCATATATTTT.